Below are 32 T cell receptor beta chains sequenced from a single sample in a study of neurological immune-mediated disorders. TCRdb called the 5' RACE reads again in MiXCR, with one record for every CDR3 protein. Among about 66,000 distinct CDR3 sequences listed, 4.8% were seen once. Sequencing used PBMCs. The receptors were sampled from a woman in her 70s with multiple sclerosis.

Many counts were recorded for this clonotype. V usage is TRBV5-6 and J usage is TRBJ1-6, with a tentative D call TRBD1 (5 bases). Between the trimmed V and J ends, which lost 4 bases and 5 bases, there was a span of 10 bases. Per the germline V gene, CDR1 is SGHDT and CDR2 is YYEEEE. The CDR3 runs to 14 residues. The CDR3 is CASSRSGNNSPLHF. The CDR3 nucleotides are TGTGCCAGCAGCAGATCAGGGAATAATTCACCCCTCCACTTT.

This clonotype was observed many times. The chain has TRBV7-2 and TRBJ2-3; 7 positions agree with TRBD2. V was pared by 1 base and J by 9 bases, with 10 bases of the junction left unmatched. The germline CDR1 and CDR2 sequences are SGHTA and FQGNSA. The CDR3 extends over 15 amino acids. The CDR3 sequence is CASSLVGGEIETQYF. For the CDR3, the DNA is TGTGCCAGCAGCTTAGTGGGAGGGGAGATCGAGACGCAGTATTTT.

This clonotype occurred many times. The chain combines TRBV20-1 with TRBJ2-1; 9 nucleotides agree with TRBD2. The germline gives CDR1 DFQATT, CDR2 SNEGSKA (reference sequence). The CDR3 covers 14 residues. Trimming removed 7 bases from V and 6 bases from J; junction bases left unmatched: 10. The CDR3 reads CSGSAGGPPNEQFF. In DNA, the CDR3 is TGCAGTGGATCTGCGGGAGGGCCTCCCAATGAGCAGTTCTTC.

Ten or more counts support this clonotype. The chain is built from TRBV11-2 and TRBJ1-1; TRBD1 aligns across 9 bases. This CDR3 spans 15 amino acids. V lost 5 bases, J lost 4 bases, and 8 bases stayed unmatched. Germline lookup yields CDR1 SGHAT and CDR2 FQNNGV. The CDR3 nucleotides read TGTGCCAGCAGCACGAGGGGACAGGGCAGCACTGAAGCTTTCTTT. This translates into CASSTRGQGSTEAFF. The full variable domain, with the rest looked up from reference TRBV11-2 and TRBJ1-1, is EAGVAQSPRYKIIEKRQSVAFWCNPISGHATLYWYQQILGQGPKLLIQFQNNGVVDDSQLPKDRFSAERLKGVDSTLKIQPAKLEDSAVYLCASSTRGQGSTEAFFGQGTRLTVV.

This clonotype was observed many times. The rearrangement links TRBV3-1 to TRBJ2-5; D is undetermined. V was shortened by 7 bases and J by 5 bases, with 8 bases between the two germline ends. CDR3 size: 11 residues. CDR1 is LGHDT, CDR2 YNNKEL, per germline (reference sequence). Written as DNA, the CDR3 is TGTGCCAGCACCTCCGTGGAGACCCAGTACTTC. Amino acids: CASTSVETQYF.

This clonotype occurred many times. The chain recombines TRBV2 with TRBJ2-7; TRBD1 is a possible D gene (6 bases). The CDR3 consists of 14 residues. Germline assignment: CDR1 SNHLY and CDR2 FYNNEI. Trimming removed 4 bases at V and 4 bases at J, with 14 bases between. The CDR3 DNA follows: TGTGCCAGCAGTGCCCCCAACAGGGAGTACGAGCAGTACTTC. This encodes CASSAPNREYEQYF.

This clonotype was seen at least ten times. The rearrangement links TRBV7-2 to TRBJ2-3; D might be TRBD1 or TRBD2, each matching 5 bases. Germline assignment: CDR1 SGHTA and CDR2 FQGNSA. The V end was cut by 5 bases, the J end by 6 bases, with 9 bases between. The CDR3 totals 12 residues. The CDR3 region is CASSNRDDTQYF. The CDR3 nucleotides read TGTGCCAGCAGCAACCGGGACGATACGCAGTATTTT.

This clonotype was detected only once. The J gene is TRBJ1-2, the V gene TRBV27, with 7 bases identical to TRBD1. The junction had 4 bases not matched to a gene; V was cut back by 6 bases and J by 0 bases. The CDR3 is made up of 14 amino acids. Germline lookup yields CDR1 MNHEY and CDR2 SMNVEV (reference sequence). The CDR3 DNA reads TGTGCCAGCAGACCTACAGGGGCTAACTATGGCTACACCTTC. This codes for CASRPTGANYGYTF.

This clonotype was seen many times. The chain couples TRBV9 to TRBJ1-2, with a tentative D call TRBD1 (5 bases). Trimming cost V 3 bases and J 1 base, with 13 bases left between them. The CDR3 spans 15 residues. Per germline, CDR1 SGDLS and CDR2 YYNGEE. Here the CDR3 DNA reads TGTGCCAGCAGCGCCCGGGACGTAGTTAACTATGGCTACACCTTC. It is translated as CASSARDVVNYGYTF.

This clonotype showed up many times. The chain links TRBV6-5 to TRBJ1-3; perhaps TRBD1 as D (6 bases). Germline CDR1 MNHEY, CDR2 SVGAGI. The CDR3 sequence is 16 residues long. Trimming cost V 7 bases and J 0 bases, with 16 bases left between them. DNA for the CDR3: TGTGCCAGCAAAGGGGGGGACTCCCTCTCTGGAAACACCATATATTTT. Translation: CASKGGDSLSGNTIYF.

This clonotype appeared many times. This chain links TRBV20-1 with TRBJ2-7; D is ambiguous. CDR3 length equals 11 residues. CDR1 and CDR2 (germline): DFQATT, SNEGSKA (reference sequence). Trimming took off 1 base at V and 3 bases at J, with 4 bases between the two ends. This chain's CDR3 is CSARVNYEQYF. For the CDR3, the DNA is TGCAGTGCTAGAGTTAACTACGAGCAGTACTTC.

This clonotype was seen many times. The J gene is TRBJ2-1, the V gene TRBV5-1; 8 nucleotides line up with TRBD1. V shed 0 bases and J 10 bases; nucleotides not matched to a gene: 6. This CDR3 has 14 amino acids. Germline loops: CDR1 SGHRS, CDR2 YFSETQ. The DNA for the CDR3 is TGCGCCAGCAGCTTGGGCAGGGGGCGCTGGGAGCAGTTCTTC. Translating it yields CASSLGRGRWEQFF.

This clonotype was counted ten times or more. This chain uses TRBV24-1 with TRBJ2-1; TRBD2 agrees at 11 bases. CDR1 KGHDR and CDR2 SFDVKD come from the germline V gene. This CDR3 spans 16 amino acids. The J segment lost 3 bases and the V segment lost 4 bases, leaving 4 bases of the junction unmatched. DNA of the CDR3: TGTGCCACCAGTGAACCTACTAGCGGGAGCTACAATGAGCAGTTCTTC. As protein: CATSEPTSGSYNEQFF.

The table lists this clonotype with many counts. CDR3 loop: CASSQDSEAGPHGYTF. As DNA, the CDR3 is TGCGCCAGCAGCCAAGATTCAGAGGCGGGTCCCCATGGCTACACCTTC. V usage is TRBV4-1 and J usage is TRBJ1-2, with unresolved D. The V gene's germline CDR1 is MGHRA and CDR2 YSYEKL. Between the trimmed V and J ends, which lost 0 bases and 6 bases, there was a span of 17 bases. The CDR3 runs to 16 residues.

This clonotype was recorded at least ten times. The V call is TRBV5-1, the J call TRBJ2-7; 10 bases agree with TRBD2. The CDR3 totals 15 residues. Germline CDR1 SGHRS, CDR2 YFSETQ. J lost 6 bases, V lost 0 bases, and 6 bases had no gene match. As DNA, the CDR3 is TGCGCCAGCAGCTTGGATTCTAGCGGGAGTTCCGAGCAGTACTTC. This encodes CASSLDSSGSSEQYF.

The rearrangement joins TRBV7-2 to TRBJ2-7; 8 bases agree with TRBD2. J lost 0 bases, V lost 2 bases, and 12 bases had no gene match. The CDR3 runs to 18 residues. Germline CDR1 SGHTA, CDR2 FQGNSA. CDR3 protein: CASSLKGSGGTYSYEQYF. CDR3 DNA: TGTGCCAGCAGCTTAAAGGGGAGCGGGGGCACCTACTCCTACGAGCAGTACTTC.

This clonotype was recorded at least ten times. The genes are TRBV6-6 and TRBJ2-5, with TRBD2 matching 7 bases. In germline, CDR1 is MNHNY, CDR2 SVGAGI (reference sequence). The V gene end was trimmed by 6 bases and the J gene end by 1 base; junction bases not matched to a gene: 5. The CDR3 is 14 amino acids. In DNA, the CDR3 is TGTGCCAGCAGCACCCGCGGGGGCCAAGAGACCCAGTACTTC. This gives the protein CASSTRGGQETQYF.

There are many counts of this clonotype. V and J are TRBV5-1 and TRBJ1-2; 8 nucleotides align to TRBD1. CDR1 is SGHRS and CDR2 is YFSETQ in the germline V gene. The CDR3 consists of 15 residues. The V segment lost 1 base and the J segment 3 bases; nucleotides outside the gene matches: 5. The CDR3 reads CASSLPGTGDYGYTF. CDR3 bases: TGCGCCAGCAGCTTGCCCGGGACAGGAGACTATGGCTACACCTTC.

At least ten counts were recorded for this clonotype. The chain couples TRBV10-3 to TRBJ2-3; D is ambiguous. V was cut by 3 bases and J by 4 bases, with 23 bases left in between. The CDR3 length is 18 residues. Germline V gene lookup returns CDR1 ENHRY and CDR2 SYGVKD. The CDR3 here is CAISDTRQGPLSADTQYF. The CDR3, as DNA: TGTGCCATCAGTGACACCCGTCAAGGTCCCCTCTCCGCAGATACGCAGTATTTT.

Comment on this clonotype: A read error is possible here, since a much larger clone lies one base away. The rearrangement joins TRBV7-9 to TRBJ2-1; 8 nucleotides line up with TRBD2. Germline V gives CDR1 SEHNR, CDR2 FQNEAQ (reference sequence). The CDR3 has 13 amino acids. Here the CDR3 reads CDSSLFSGTEQFF. Written as DNA, the CDR3 is TGTGACAGCAGCTTATTTAGCGGGACTGAGCAGTTCTTC.

This clonotype was seen a handful of times. The V gene is TRBV6-5, the J gene TRBJ2-3; 7 nucleotides match TRBD2. The CDR3 extends over 12 amino acids. The V segment lost 9 bases and the J segment 6 bases; nucleotides outside the gene matches: 6. Germline lookup yields CDR1 MNHEY and CDR2 SVGAGI. CDR3 protein: CASWGGVDTQYF. CDR3 in DNA: TGTGCCAGTTGGGGGGGGGTCGATACGCAGTATTTT.

This clonotype was seen many times. This sequence joins TRBV20-1 and TRBJ2-7; tentative D call: TRBD2 (5 bases). CDR1 DFQATT and CDR2 SNEGSKA come from the germline V gene (reference sequence). The CDR3 runs to 13 residues. Trimming left V 6 bases short and J 0 bases short, with 12 bases between. CDR3 nucleotide sequence: TGCAGTGCCCAACCGGGGAGCTCCTACGAGCAGTACTTC. Translation: CSAQPGSSYEQYF.

This clonotype has ten or more counts. This rearrangement joins TRBV5-1 to TRBJ2-2; 8 bases match TRBD1. There are 17 residues in the CDR3. Germline CDR1 reads SGHRS; CDR2 reads YFSETQ. V lost 1 base to trimming and J lost 1 base; unmatched junction nucleotides: 6. The CDR3 nucleotides are TGCGCCAGCAGCTTGTCGCCCGGGACAGGGAACACCGGGGAGCTGTTTTTT. It specifies CASSLSPGTGNTGELFF.

In this sample, this clonotype turned up many times. The chain carries TRBV12-3 or TRBV12-4 and TRBJ1-5; D remains ambiguous. V dropped 5 bases and J dropped 4 bases, with 12 bases sitting between them. This CDR3 region has 14 residues. CDR3: CASSRNGGNQPQHF. In DNA form, the CDR3 reads TGTGCCAGCAGTCGAAACGGTGGGAATCAGCCCCAGCATTTT.

The chain combines TRBV6-2 or TRBV6-3 with TRBJ2-1; D possibly corresponds to TRBD2 (5 bases). Germline V gives CDR1 MNHEY, CDR2 SVGEGT. The V end was cut by 0 bases, the J end by 7 bases, with 16 bases between. This CDR3 has 16 residues. The CDR3 DNA sequence: TGTGCCAGCAGTTACTCAATGAGTCGAGGGTCAAATGAGCAGTTCTTC. This sequence encodes CASSYSMSRGSNEQFF.

This clonotype was recorded at least ten times. This chain uses TRBV18 with TRBJ1-4; D may be TRBD1 (5 bases). Per germline, CDR1 KGHSH and CDR2 LQKENI. The germline V and J ends were trimmed by 2 bases and 5 bases, with 12 bases remaining between them. The CDR3 is 15 amino acids. Here the CDR3 reads CASSPIPRGNEKLFF. As DNA, the CDR3 is TGTGCCAGCTCACCAATCCCGCGGGGGAATGAAAAACTGTTTTTT.

The chain joins TRBV5-1 to TRBJ1-4, with 7 bases matching TRBD1. The junction had 3 bases not matched to a gene; V was cut back by 4 bases and J by 3 bases. There are 14 residues in the CDR3. Germline-derived CDR1 and CDR2 are SGHRS and YFSETQ. CDR3 sequence: CASSMGQPNEKLFF. The CDR3 coding sequence is TGCGCCAGCAGCATGGGACAGCCTAATGAAAAACTGTTTTTT.

This clonotype was seen a few times. J is TRBJ2-5 and V is TRBV7-8; 9 nucleotides agree with TRBD2. Germline-derived CDR1 and CDR2 are SGHVS and FQNEAQ. The CDR3 consists of 16 residues. The ends lost 7 bases at V and 4 bases at J; junction bases unmatched: 13. The CDR3 is CASTRGSSGRSETQYF. CDR3 nucleotides: TGTGCCAGCACCCGTGGGAGTAGCGGGAGATCAGAGACCCAGTACTTC.

This clonotype showed up just a few times. The chain links TRBV6-6 to TRBJ1-1; D is ambiguous. The CDR3 spans 14 residues. Deletions cut 6 bases from V and 2 bases from J, with 13 bases between. Germline loops: CDR1 MNHNY, CDR2 SVGAGI (reference sequence). CDR3 nucleotides: TGTGCCAGCAGGGGGTTGCGGTCCAACACTGAAGCTTTCTTT. Translated, it gives CASRGLRSNTEAFF.

J is TRBJ2-5 and V is TRBV11-2; D gene ambiguous. The CDR3 spans 16 residues. Trimming left V 0 bases short and J 0 bases short, with 11 bases between. The germline CDR1 and CDR2 sequences are SGHAT and FQNNGV. CDR3 in DNA: TGTGCCAGCAGCTTAGATTTTACGGTCTACCAAGAGACCCAGTACTTC. Protein: CASSLDFTVYQETQYF.

This clonotype was counted ten times or more. The rearrangement joins TRBV12-3 or TRBV12-4 to TRBJ2-5, with 8 bases identical to TRBD1. The CDR3 loop spans 14 amino acids. V was clipped by 3 bases and J by 4 bases; unmatched bases: 4. The CDR3 region is CASSFDRGSETQYF. The CDR3 DNA is TGTGCCAGCAGTTTCGACAGGGGATCAGAGACCCAGTACTTC.

This clonotype was recorded at least ten times. The chain joins TRBV7-2 to TRBJ2-5; 8 positions agree with TRBD2. This CDR3 has 15 residues. The V segment lost 6 bases and the J segment 5 bases; nucleotides outside the gene matches: 11. Germline lookup yields CDR1 SGHTA and CDR2 FQGNSA. This CDR3 reads CASRKAGGAGETQYF. Written as DNA, the CDR3 is TGTGCCAGCAGAAAGGCGGGGGGCGCAGGGGAGACCCAGTACTTC.